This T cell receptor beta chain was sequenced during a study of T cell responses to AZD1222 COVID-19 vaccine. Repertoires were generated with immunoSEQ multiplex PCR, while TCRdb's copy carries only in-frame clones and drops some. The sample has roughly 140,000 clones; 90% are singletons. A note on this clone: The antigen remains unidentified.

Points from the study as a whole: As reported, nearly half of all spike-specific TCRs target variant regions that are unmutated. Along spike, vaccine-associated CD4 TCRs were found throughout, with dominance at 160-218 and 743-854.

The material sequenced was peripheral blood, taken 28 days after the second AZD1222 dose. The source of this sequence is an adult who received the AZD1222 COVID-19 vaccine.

The CDR3 is CASSQPGTGPPEAFF. The CDR3 DNA reads as TGCGCCAGCAGCCAACCCGGGACAGGGCCCCCTGAAGCTTTCTTT. V and J are TRBV4-1 and TRBJ1-1; 9 positions agree with TRBD1. The CDR3 is 15 amino acids. J was trimmed by 6 bases and V by 2 bases; bases with no gene match: 7. Per germline, CDR1 MGHRA and CDR2 YSYEKL.